Presented here are 28 T cell receptor beta chains from one specimen sequenced in a study of T cell changes during pregnancy in multiple sclerosis. Here immunoSEQ multiplex PCR was the method, and the copy in TCRdb shows in-frame clones only, minus some. The data show 30,000 to 40,000 clones, under 95% seen once. The starting material was CD4+ T cells from peripheral blood mononuclear cells, obtained in the second trimester of pregnancy. The receptors derive from a female donor in good health, enrolled as a control in a pregnancy study.

This chain links TRBV6-6 with TRBJ1-5; 7 positions match TRBD1. The CDR3 covers 14 residues. J was trimmed by 3 bases and V by 7 bases; bases with no gene match: 6. Germline V CDR1 and CDR2: MNHNY, SVGAGI (reference sequence). CDR3 nucleotides: TGTGCCAGCAACTATGGACAGGTCAATCAGCCCCAGCATTTT. As protein: CASNYGQVNQPQHF.

The V and J genes are TRBV4-3 and TRBJ2-1; D remains ambiguous. Germline CDR1 LGHNA, CDR2 YSLEER. CDR3 size: 16 residues. V lost 0 bases to trimming and J lost 10 bases, with 19 bases between them. The CDR3 DNA is TGCGCCAGCAGCCAAGATCCCCCAGGCTCTGTGGTGGAGCAGTTCTTC. It is translated as CASSQDPPGSVVEQFF.

The chain is built from TRBV27 and TRBJ1-2; no clear D gene. Germline loops: CDR1 MNHEY, CDR2 SMNVEV (reference sequence). The CDR3 extends over 15 amino acids. Trimming removed 3 bases from V and 7 bases from J, with 18 bases in between. The CDR3 is CASSFKARGSSGYTF. In nucleotides, the CDR3 is TGTGCCAGCAGTTTCAAGGCACGAGGTAGTAGTGGCTACACCTTC.

This clone was detected only once. The chain couples TRBV27 to TRBJ2-7; 7 bases line up with TRBD1. The CDR3 sequence is 13 residues long. Germline V gene lookup returns CDR1 MNHEY and CDR2 SMNVEV (reference sequence). V lost 5 bases and J lost 2; bases outside the gene matches: 3. In DNA form, the CDR3 reads TGTGCCAGCAGTGACAGGGTAGCCTACGAGCAGTACTTC. Encoded protein: CASSDRVAYEQYF.

The chain carries TRBV16 and TRBJ2-3; D possibly corresponds to TRBD2 (5 bases). This CDR3 region has 15 residues. V was pared by 1 base and J by 6 bases, with 14 bases between. Germline CDR1 and CDR2: KGHSY and FQNENV. The CDR3, as DNA: TGTGCCAGCAGCCAATTAGGAGGTGGAAGTGATACGCAGTATTTT. This encodes CASSQLGGGSDTQYF.

The chain has TRBV7-2 and TRBJ1-3; D remains unclear. The length of the CDR3 is 15 residues. Trimming stripped 3 bases from V and 0 bases from J, with 9 bases between. Germline CDR1 is SGHTA and CDR2 is FQGNSA. The CDR3 region is CASSLQLISGNTIYF. The CDR3 region has the DNA TGTGCCAGCAGCTTGCAACTGATCTCTGGAAACACCATATATTTT.

The chain employs TRBV7-2 and TRBJ2-3; D perhaps matches TRBD1 (5 bases). V lost 6 bases and J 3 bases, leaving 10 bases between the germline ends. Germline V gene data show CDR1 as SGHTA and CDR2 as FQGNSA. The CDR3 has 13 amino acids. This CDR3 reads CASSNRLTDTQYF. CDR3 DNA sequence: TGTGCCAGCAGTAACAGGCTGACAGATACGCAGTATTTT.

About this clone itself: The conserved phenylalanine or tryptophan is not found at the CDR3 terminus, so this likely reflects a read error. No DNA is shown, since the ends of the CDR3 on it are uncertain; the CDR3 is the one TCRdb lists. The chain carries TRBV20-1 and TRBJ2-7; the table assigns TRBD1, which was not confirmed against the DNA. The CDR3 has 11 amino acids, counting both end residues. CDR1 and CDR2 (germline): DFQATT, SNEGSKA (reference sequence). The CDR3 is CSASWHSTLPT.

The CDR3 region is CASSYDRAHGNTIYF. DNA for the CDR3: TGTGCCAGCAGTTACGACAGGGCTCATGGAAACACCATATATTTT. The V gene is TRBV6-5, the J gene TRBJ1-3, with 7 bases aligning to TRBD1. Germline V gives CDR1 MNHEY, CDR2 SVGAGI. The CDR3 is 15 residues long. V lost 2 bases and J lost 3; bases outside the gene matches: 4.

The V call is TRBV7-9, the J call TRBJ2-5, with 7 bases fitting TRBD2. The CDR3 extends over 16 amino acids. Germline V gene sequence: CDR1 SEHNR, CDR2 FQNEAQ (reference sequence). J was trimmed by 1 base and V by 5 bases; bases with no gene match: 10. This chain's CDR3 is CASSVGEGGFQETQYF. For the CDR3, the DNA is TGTGCCAGCAGCGTAGGGGAGGGAGGGTTCCAAGAGACCCAGTACTTC.

This clone was detected only a few times. The sample contains more than one DNA sequence encoding this CDR3. The chain employs TRBV19 and TRBJ1-5; no firm D call. CDR3 length equals 15 residues. Per germline, CDR1 LNHDA and CDR2 SQIVND (reference sequence). V lost 1 base, J lost 6 bases, and 13 bases lay in between. The CDR3 loop reads CASSIGRLRGQPQHF. The CDR3 region has the DNA TGTGCCAGTAGTATAGGGAGGTTGCGGGGTCAGCCCCAGCATTTT.

This clone showed up just a few times. The CDR3 loop is CASSRQLYEKLFF. DNA of the CDR3: TGTGCCAGCAGCCGCCAGTTATACGAAAAACTGTTTTTT. The V gene is TRBV11-2, the J gene TRBJ1-4; unclear D gene. This CDR3 region has 13 residues. The germline V gene has CDR1 SGHAT and CDR2 FQNNGV. Trimming removed 5 bases at V and 8 bases at J, with 12 bases between.

The chain carries TRBV28 and TRBJ1-2; TRBD1 is a possible D gene (5 bases). Trimming cost V 5 bases and J 1 base, with 8 bases left between them. Germline V gene sequence: CDR1 MDHEN, CDR2 SYDVKM. The CDR3 contains 13 residues. CDR3 protein: CASSLGVNYGYTF. DNA for the CDR3: TGTGCCAGCAGTCTAGGGGTTAACTATGGCTACACCTTC.

CDR3 coding DNA: TGTGCCAGCAGCCAAGATCGGAGAAGTCCCCCTTACACCGGGGAGCTGTTTTTT. It yields the protein CASSQDRRSPPYTGELFF. The chain recombines TRBV14 with TRBJ2-2; D unresolved. The CDR3 is made up of 18 amino acids. The germline V gene has CDR1 SGHDN and CDR2 FVKESK. The V and J ends lost 0 bases and 3 bases respectively, with 17 bases between them.

The V call is TRBV10-1, the J call TRBJ1-2, with TRBD1 identical over 9 bases. Looked up from germline, CDR1 is WNHNN and CDR2 is SYGVQD (reference sequence). This CDR3 is built from 19 residues. The V segment lost 2 bases and the J segment 4 bases; nucleotides outside the gene matches: 17. The CDR3 region has the DNA TGCGCCAGCAGTGAGGCCGGGACAGGGAAAGGTGCGGTTGGCTATGGCTACACCTTC. It yields the protein CASSEAGTGKGAVGYGYTF.

The rearrangement joins TRBV7-2 to TRBJ2-5; D perhaps matches TRBD2 (6 bases). Germline values: CDR1 SGHTA, CDR2 FQGNSA. With 5 bases removed from V and 7 bases from J, the gap between germline ends came to 14 bases. This CDR3 has 13 residues. The CDR3 coding sequence is TGTGCCAGCAGCACCCAAGCAGCGGGGACCCAGTACTTC. This codes for CASSTQAAGTQYF. The variable domain in full, completed from reference TRBV7-2 and TRBJ2-5, reads GAGVSQSPSNKVTEKGKDVELRCDPISGHTALYWYRQSLGQGLEFLIYFQGNSAPDKSGLPSDRFSAERTGGSVSTLTIQRTQQEDSAVYLCASSTQAAGTQYFGPGTRLLVL.

The chain combines TRBV7-2 with TRBJ2-3; 7 bases line up with TRBD1. Germline CDR1 is SGHTA and CDR2 is FQGNSA. CDR3 length: 16 amino acids. The V gene end was trimmed by 1 base and the J gene end by 6 bases; junction bases not matched to a gene: 10. Written as DNA, the CDR3 is TGTGCCAGCAGCTTAGGAAGGGGGCTAGATGGGGATACGCAGTATTTT. Its translation is CASSLGRGLDGDTQYF. Full variable domain (outside the CDR3, taken from reference TRBV7-2 and TRBJ2-3): GAGVSQSPSNKVTEKGKDVELRCDPISGHTALYWYRQSLGQGLEFLIYFQGNSAPDKSGLPSDRFSAERTGGSVSTLTIQRTQQEDSAVYLCASSLGRGLDGDTQYFGPGTRLTVL.

V gene TRBV7-2 combines with J gene TRBJ2-7; D ambiguous. The CDR3 spans 15 residues. Germline CDR1 and CDR2: SGHTA and FQGNSA. The V and J ends lost 1 base and 3 bases respectively, with 13 bases between them. The CDR3, as DNA: TGTGCCAGCAGCTTAGGGGCCACAGAGAGCTACGAGCAGTACTTC. It encodes CASSLGATESYEQYF.

This clone has only one observation. The chain uses TRBV7-3 and TRBJ2-2, with D possibly being TRBD2 (6 bases). Germline V gene sequence: CDR1 SGHTA, CDR2 FQGTGA. V was cut by 2 bases and J by 3 bases, with 10 bases left in between. CDR3 length equals 15 residues. This CDR3 reads CASSLQGLDTGELFF. The CDR3 region has the DNA TGTGCCAGCAGCTTACAGGGACTGGACACCGGGGAGCTGTTTTTT. Full variable domain (outside the CDR3, taken from reference TRBV7-3 and TRBJ2-2): GAGVSQTPSNKVTEKGKYVELRCDPISGHTALYWYRQSLGQGPEFLIYFQGTGAADDSGLPNDRFFAVRPEGSVSTLKIQRTERGDSAVYLCASSLQGLDTGELFFGEGSRLTVL.

V gene TRBV6-1 combines with J gene TRBJ1-6; TRBD1 might be the D (6 bases). V lost 10 bases and J 5 bases, leaving 18 bases between the germline ends. The CDR3 is made up of 15 amino acids. Germline V CDR1 and CDR2: MNHNS, SASEGT. The CDR3 loop reads CATDGGGLDNSPLHF. The CDR3 nucleotides read TGTGCCACGGACGGGGGGGGGCTTGATAATTCACCCCTCCACTTT.

The CDR3 DNA sequence: TGTGCCAGCAGCGTAGGAGTGGACAGGGGAAAGACCCAGTACTTC. Its protein is CASSVGVDRGKTQYF. The genes are TRBV9 and TRBJ2-5; TRBD1 matches at 9 bases. With 0 bases clipped from V and 6 bases from J, the junction kept 6 bases outside the gene matches. Germline CDR1 and CDR2: SGDLS and YYNGEE. This CDR3 is 15 amino acids long.

The J gene is TRBJ1-5, the V gene TRBV6-5, with D perhaps TRBD1 (6 bases). The V end lost 6 bases, the J end lost 3 bases, and 12 bases lay between the germline ends. CDR3 length: 14 amino acids. Germline CDR1 reads MNHEY; CDR2 reads SVGAGI. For the CDR3, the DNA is TGTGCCAGCAGGAGAAGGGGGTACAATCAGCCCCAGCATTTT. Translated: CASRRRGYNQPQHF.

The V call is TRBV7-2, the J call TRBJ1-4; D is ambiguous. CDR1 SGHTA and CDR2 FQGNSA come from the germline V gene. Trimming pared 5 bases from V and 0 bases from J, leaving 10 bases between. This CDR3 is 15 amino acids long. CDR3 sequence: CASSRGRATNEKLFF. CDR3 coding DNA: TGTGCCAGCAGCCGAGGGCGTGCAACTAATGAAAAACTGTTTTTT. Based on the CDR3 plus reference TRBV7-2 and TRBJ1-4, the full variable domain is GAGVSQSPSNKVTEKGKDVELRCDPISGHTALYWYRQSLGQGLEFLIYFQGNSAPDKSGLPSDRFSAERTGGSVSTLTIQRTQQEDSAVYLCASSRGRATNEKLFFGSGTQLSVL.

This chain links TRBV28 with TRBJ1-6; 10 nucleotides align to TRBD1. Germline CDR1 reads MDHEN; CDR2 reads SYDVKM. There are 16 residues in the CDR3. Trimming took 3 bases from V and 8 from J; bases not matched to a gene: 7. The CDR3 bases are TGTGCCAGCAGTTTCCGGGACAGGGGCTTTTATTCACCCCTCCACTTT. It is translated as CASSFRDRGFYSPLHF.

The rearrangement uses TRBV18 and TRBJ2-2; 7 bases line up with TRBD2. After removal of 3 bases from V and 0 bases from J, the junction contained 4 bases not matched to a gene. The CDR3 spans 16 residues. The germline CDR1 and CDR2 sequences are KGHSH and LQKENI. CDR3 DNA: TGTGCCAGCTCACCGGGGGAGGGGACGAACACCGGGGAGCTGTTTTTT. Translated, it gives CASSPGEGTNTGELFF.

The V gene is TRBV11-2, the J gene TRBJ2-2; D gene unclear. V shed 4 bases and J shed 5 bases, with 8 bases lying between them. In germline, CDR1 is SGHAT, CDR2 FQNNGV. The CDR3 runs to 13 residues. This CDR3 is CASSSRWTGELFF. The CDR3 DNA reads TGTGCCAGCAGCTCCCGGTGGACCGGGGAGCTGTTTTTT.

The V gene is TRBV5-5, the J gene TRBJ1-5; 7 positions match TRBD1. The V gene end was trimmed by 4 bases and the J gene end by 0 bases; junction bases not matched to a gene: 4. Germline V gives CDR1 SGHKS, CDR2 YYEKEE (reference sequence). The length of the CDR3 is 15 residues. The CDR3 region is CASSRDRYSNQPQHF. The DNA of the CDR3 is TGTGCCAGCAGCCGGGACAGATATAGCAATCAGCCCCAGCATTTT.

Only a few counts were recorded for this clone. This sequence joins TRBV2 and TRBJ1-1, with TRBD1 identical over 7 bases. Germline V gene lookup returns CDR1 SNHLY and CDR2 FYNNEI. V trimming: 6 bases; J trimming: 0 bases; junction bases outside the gene matches: 1. This CDR3 region has 13 residues. The CDR3 loop is CASRQGMNTEAFF. The CDR3 DNA is TGTGCCAGCAGACAGGGGATGAACACTGAAGCTTTCTTT.